This section outlines one TCR beta chain sequence together with its context. Each CDR3 protein is one row after TCRdb ran MiXCR on the PCR reads. The repertoire holds about 12,000 distinct CDR3 sequences, with 50% to 55% as singletons. The record originates from a study of tumor-infiltrating lymphocytes in oesophageal squamous cell carcinoma. The sequenced sample consisted of esophageal tumor tissue. This sequence was found in a female donor with esophageal squamous cell carcinoma.

CDR3 DNA: TGTGCCACCAGTGACCATCGGACAGGTTGGGTTTACAATGAGCAGTTCTTC. Translating gives CATSDHRTGWVYNEQFF. This chain joins TRBV24-1 and TRBJ2-1; 7 nucleotides match TRBD1. The germline CDR1 and CDR2 sequences are KGHDR and SFDVKD. The V gene end was trimmed by 4 bases and the J gene end by 4 bases; junction bases not matched to a gene: 12. The CDR3 length is 17 residues.